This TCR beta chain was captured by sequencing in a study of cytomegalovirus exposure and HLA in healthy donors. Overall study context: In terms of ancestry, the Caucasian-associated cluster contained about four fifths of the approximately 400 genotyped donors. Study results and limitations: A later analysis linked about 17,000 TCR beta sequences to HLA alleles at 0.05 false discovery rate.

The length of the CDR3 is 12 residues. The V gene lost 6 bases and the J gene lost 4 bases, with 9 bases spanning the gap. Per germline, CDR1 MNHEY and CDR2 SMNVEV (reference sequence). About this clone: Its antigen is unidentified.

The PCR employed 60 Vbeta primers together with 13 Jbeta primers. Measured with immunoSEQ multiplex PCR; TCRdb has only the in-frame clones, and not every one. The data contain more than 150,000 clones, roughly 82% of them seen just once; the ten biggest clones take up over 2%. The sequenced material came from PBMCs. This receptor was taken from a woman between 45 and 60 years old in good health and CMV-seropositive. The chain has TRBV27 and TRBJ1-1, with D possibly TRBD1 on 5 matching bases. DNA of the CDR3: TGTGCCAGCAGAGCAGGGCTCACTGAAGCTTTCTTT. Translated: CASRAGLTEAFF.